This TCR beta chain was observed in a study of CD4 T cells in relation to SARS-CoV-2 and coronaviruses. This clone turned up a few times. Antigen specificity is unknown. CD4+ T cells from unexposed donors were obtained before the COVID-19 pandemic (2011-2018). Isolation of CD4+ T cells took place after 10 days in culture. Testing used SARS-CoV-2 S/N and four cold-coronavirus spikes on unexposed-donor CD4+ T cells, cells permitting. TCRdb keeps only in-frame clones here, not all; method: immunoSEQ multiplex PCR. Seen here are just over 25,000 clones, 75% observed once, and the top ten hold over 10%. The germline V gene encodes CDR1 LGHNA and CDR2 YNFKEQ. The CDR3 contains 15 residues. J gave up 3 bases and V 3 bases, and 6 bases lay outside the gene matches.

The sample was CD4+ T cells from PBMCs, cultured in vitro. The receptor comes from a human donor in good health. The chain links TRBV4-2 to TRBJ2-7; 9 bases map to TRBD1. The CDR3 region has the DNA TGTGCCAGCAGCCAGCCGGGACAGGGAGACTACGAGCAGTACTTC. It specifies CASSQPGQGDYEQYF.